This T cell receptor (beta chain) was found in a study of T cells in Graves' hyperthyroidism and ophthalmopathy. Study results and limitations: Using 13 V-J features, a model discriminated ophthalmopathy from stable hyperthyroidism. Most clonotypes expanded in the thyroid (above 0.001) were also present in blood.

Trimming removed 6 bases from V and 8 bases from J, with 7 bases in between. Per the germline V gene, CDR1 is SQVTM and CDR2 is ANQGSEA. The CDR3 runs to 10 residues. Subjects aged 18 to 65 presented with newly diagnosed hyperthyroidism of less than 2 months' duration. Lactation, pregnancy, other autoimmune disease or uncontrolled infection led to exclusion of patients. As regards this clonotype: Antigen unknown.

From RNA transcripts, TCR beta CDR3 regions were amplified. HTBI primers were the set used in a first-round RT-PCR of the TCR CDR3. A single record per CDR3 protein comes from TCRdb applying MiXCR to the multiplex PCR reads. The sample holds hundreds of thousands of distinct CDR3 sequences, just over 45% seen once. The specimen sequenced was peripheral blood or thyroid tissue (not recorded which). J is TRBJ2-2 and V is TRBV29-1; D is uncertain. This receptor was obtained from a woman in her late teens or twenties with Graves' hyperthyroidism. The CDR3 reads CSVATGELFF. The CDR3 nucleotides read TGCAGCGTGGCGACAGGGGAGCTGTTTTTT.